This T cell receptor (beta chain) is drawn from a study of T cell changes during pregnancy in multiple sclerosis. Sequenced by immunoSEQ multiplex PCR; TCRdb stores in-frame clones only, minus some. The sample includes tens of thousands of clones, over 80% of them seen just once. V was cut by 1 base and J by 7 bases, with 16 bases left in between. The CDR3 is made up of 15 amino acids. The V gene's germline CDR1 is MGHRA and CDR2 YSYEKL. The sequence was collected from a female donor with multiple sclerosis, enrolled in a pregnancy study. Sample: peripheral blood, taken before pregnancy. This chain connects TRBV4-1 to TRBJ2-5, with D perhaps TRBD2 (6 bases). The CDR3 is CASSQALGSRVTQYF. CDR3 DNA sequence: TGCGCCAGCAGCCAAGCCCTCGGGAGCAGGGTGACCCAGTACTTC.